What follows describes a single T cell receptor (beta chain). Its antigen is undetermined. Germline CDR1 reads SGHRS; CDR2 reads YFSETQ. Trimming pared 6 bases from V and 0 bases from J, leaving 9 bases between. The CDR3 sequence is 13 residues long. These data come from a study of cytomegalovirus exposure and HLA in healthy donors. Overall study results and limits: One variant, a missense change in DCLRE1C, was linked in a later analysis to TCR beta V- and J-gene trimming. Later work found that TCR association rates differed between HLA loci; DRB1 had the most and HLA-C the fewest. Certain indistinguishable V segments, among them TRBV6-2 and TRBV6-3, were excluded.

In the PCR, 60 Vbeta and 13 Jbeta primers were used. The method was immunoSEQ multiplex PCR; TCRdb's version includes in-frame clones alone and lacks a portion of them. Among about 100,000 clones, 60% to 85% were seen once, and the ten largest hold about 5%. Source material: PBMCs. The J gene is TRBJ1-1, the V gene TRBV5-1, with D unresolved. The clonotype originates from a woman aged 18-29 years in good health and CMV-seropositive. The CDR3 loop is CASNTGMNTEAFF. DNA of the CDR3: TGCGCCAGCAATACGGGTATGAACACTGAAGCTTTCTTT.